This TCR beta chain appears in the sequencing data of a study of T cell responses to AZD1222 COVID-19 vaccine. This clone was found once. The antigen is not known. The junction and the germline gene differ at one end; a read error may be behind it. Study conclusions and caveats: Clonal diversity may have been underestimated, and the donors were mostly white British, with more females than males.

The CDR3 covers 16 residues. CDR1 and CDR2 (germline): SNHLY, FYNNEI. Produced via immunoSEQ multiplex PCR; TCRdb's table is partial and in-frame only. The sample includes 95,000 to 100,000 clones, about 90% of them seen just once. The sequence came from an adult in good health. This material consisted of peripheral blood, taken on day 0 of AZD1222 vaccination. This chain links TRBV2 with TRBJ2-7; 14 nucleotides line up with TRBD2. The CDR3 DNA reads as TGTGCCAGCAGCCTCGACGGACTAGCGGGAGGCGGGAAAAGAGACTTC. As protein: CASSLDGLAGGGKRDF.